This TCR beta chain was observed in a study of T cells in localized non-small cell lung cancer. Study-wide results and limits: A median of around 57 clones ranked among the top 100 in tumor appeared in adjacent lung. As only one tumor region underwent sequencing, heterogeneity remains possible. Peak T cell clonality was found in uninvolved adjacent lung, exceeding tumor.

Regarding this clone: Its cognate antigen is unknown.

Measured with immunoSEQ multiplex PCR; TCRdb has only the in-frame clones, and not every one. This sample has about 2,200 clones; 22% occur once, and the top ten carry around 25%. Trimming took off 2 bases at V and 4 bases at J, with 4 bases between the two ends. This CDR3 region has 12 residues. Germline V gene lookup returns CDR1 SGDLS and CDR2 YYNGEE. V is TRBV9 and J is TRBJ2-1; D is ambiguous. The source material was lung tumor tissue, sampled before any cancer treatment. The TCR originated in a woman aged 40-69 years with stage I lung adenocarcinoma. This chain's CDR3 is CASSVGYNEQFF. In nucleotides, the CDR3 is TGTGCCAGCAGCGTGGGGTACAATGAGCAGTTCTTC.